These 27 T cell receptor beta chains came from one sample sequenced in a study of blood T cell repertoires in COVID-19. Sequenced by immunoSEQ multiplex PCR; TCRdb stores in-frame clones only, minus some. Among around 75,000 clones, about 89% were seen once, and the ten largest hold less than 0.65%. Sequenced material: peripheral blood. The receptors originated from a man in his sixties with acute or convalescent COVID-19.

V usage is TRBV30 and J usage is TRBJ1-4; 10 nucleotides match TRBD1. The CDR3 is 17 residues long. From germline, CDR1 is GTSNPN and CDR2 SVGIG (reference sequence). J gave up 0 bases and V 1 base, and 5 bases lay outside the gene matches. The CDR3 DNA follows: TGTGCCTGGAGTGGTAGGGACAGGGGTGCAACTAATGAAAAACTGTTTTTT. Translation gives CAWSGRDRGATNEKLFF.

This sequence joins TRBV10-3 and TRBJ1-5, with D possibly being TRBD1 (6 bases). CDR1 and CDR2 (germline): ENHRY, SYGVKD. V was clipped by 5 bases and J by 2 bases, with 13 bases between them. This CDR3 comprises 15 residues. CDR3 sequence (DNA): TGTGCCATCAGTTTGACAGGTCTAGGCAATCAGCCCCAGCATTTT. Its translation is CAISLTGLGNQPQHF.

V is TRBV6-6 and J is TRBJ2-7; 11 positions agree with TRBD1. Germline assignment: CDR1 MNHNY and CDR2 SVGAGI (reference sequence). CDR3 size: 13 residues. Trimming took 6 bases from V and 7 from J; bases not matched to a gene: 5. The CDR3 spells CASSRDRGGEQYF. The CDR3 nucleotides are TGTGCCAGCAGCCGGGACAGGGGGGGGGAGCAGTACTTC.

The gene calls are TRBV7-8 and TRBJ2-5; D gene uncertain. The CDR3 length is 15 residues. CDR1 and CDR2 from the germline V gene are SGHVS and FQNEAQ. Trimming left V 1 base short and J 2 bases short, with 11 bases between. DNA for the CDR3: TGTGCCAGCAGCTTAGACAGACGATTTCAAGAGACCCAGTACTTC. It codes for CASSLDRRFQETQYF. Drawing the rest from reference TRBV7-8 and TRBJ2-5, the complete variable domain is GAGVSQSPRYKVAKRGQDVALRCDPISGHVSLFWYQQALGQGPEFLTYFQNEAQLDKSGLPSDRFFAERPEGSVSTLKIQRTQQEDSAVYLCASSLDRRFQETQYFGPGTRLLVL.

J is TRBJ1-1 and V is TRBV30, with D perhaps matching TRBD1 (6 bases). Germline values: CDR1 GTSNPN, CDR2 SVGIG (reference sequence). The CDR3 spans 13 residues. V was pared by 4 bases and J by 1 base, with 10 bases between. The DNA for the CDR3 is TGTGCCTGGAACAGGGAGTCGAACACTGAAGCTTTCTTT. Protein product: CAWNRESNTEAFF.

This clone was recorded once. The V call is TRBV24-1, the J call TRBJ2-1; TRBD2 aligns across 7 bases. Germline assignment: CDR1 KGHDR and CDR2 SFDVKD. Unmatched junction bases numbered 11, after V lost 10 bases and J lost 9 bases. This CDR3 contains 13 residues. CDR3 DNA sequence: TGTGCCACTATGGGTTTAACGGGGGGTGAGCAGTTCTTC. This sequence encodes CATMGLTGGEQFF.

The genes are TRBV6-5 and TRBJ1-2, with 9 bases that match TRBD1. CDR3 length equals 14 residues. Germline V gene data show CDR1 as MNHEY and CDR2 as SVGAGI. After removal of 6 bases from V and 3 bases from J, the junction contained 5 bases not matched to a gene. CDR3 coding DNA: TGTGCCAGCAGCTTCGGACAGGGGTACTATGGCTACACCTTC. Translating gives CASSFGQGYYGYTF.

This chain links TRBV5-4 with TRBJ1-3, with D unclear. The ends were cut back, 3 bases at V and 0 bases at J, with 13 bases in the middle. Germline CDR1 SGHNT, CDR2 YYREEE (reference sequence). The CDR3 spans 16 residues. The CDR3 is CASSSGPAGSGNTIYF. The CDR3 DNA is TGTGCCAGCAGCTCGGGCCCCGCGGGCTCTGGAAACACCATATATTTT.

In this sample, this clone turned up a few times. V gene TRBV30 combines with J gene TRBJ1-3; D not certain. Looked up from germline, CDR1 is GTSNPN and CDR2 is SVGIG (reference sequence). This CDR3 contains 13 residues. V was clipped by 0 bases and J by 4 bases, with 7 bases between them. The DNA of the CDR3 is TGTGCCTGGAGTGTACTTAAGGGAAACACCATATATTTT. This gives the protein CAWSVLKGNTIYF.

The chain recombines TRBV5-5 with TRBJ2-3, with D hard to call. Germline CDR1 is SGHKS and CDR2 is YYEKEE (reference sequence). This CDR3 is 13 amino acids long. V shed 3 bases and J shed 3 bases, with 8 bases lying between them. CDR3 nucleotides: TGTGCCAGCAGCTCACCCGGGACAGATACGCAGTATTTT. Translating gives CASSSPGTDTQYF.

CDR3 nucleotides: TGTGCCAGCTCACAACCGGGACAGAACTCTGGAAACACCATATATTTT. It is translated as CASSQPGQNSGNTIYF. This chain connects TRBV18 to TRBJ1-3, with TRBD1 matching 7 bases. V lost 4 bases to trimming and J lost 0 bases; unmatched junction nucleotides: 6. Germline V CDR1 and CDR2: KGHSH, LQKENI. The CDR3 consists of 16 residues. The complete variable domain, with remaining parts taken from reference TRBV18 and TRBJ1-3, reads NAGVMQNPRHLVRRRGQEARLRCSPMKGHSHVYWYRQLPEEGLKFMVYLQKENIIDESGMPKERFSAEFPKEGPSILRIQQVVRGDSAAYFCASSQPGQNSGNTIYFGEGSWLTVV.

The V call is TRBV5-4, the J call TRBJ2-2, with a tentative D call TRBD2 (5 bases). This CDR3 spans 16 amino acids. Germline V gene data show CDR1 as SGHNT and CDR2 as YYREEE (reference sequence). V shed 3 bases and J shed 0 bases, with 12 bases lying between them. DNA of the CDR3: TGTGCCAGCAGCTCCCTGACGGGGACGAACACCGGGGAGCTGTTTTTT. The encoded protein is CASSSLTGTNTGELFF. The full variable domain, its missing parts supplied by reference TRBV5-4 and TRBJ2-2, is ETGVTQSPTHLIKTRGQQVTLRCSSQSGHNTVSWYQQALGQGPQFIFQYYREEENGRGNFPPRFSGLQFPNYSSELNVNALELDDSALYLCASSSLTGTNTGELFFGEGSRLTVL.

The chain combines TRBV2 with TRBJ1-1; no clear D. V lost 7 bases and J 2 bases, leaving 5 bases between the germline ends. CDR3 length: 11 residues. Germline-derived CDR1 and CDR2 are SNHLY and FYNNEI. The CDR3 region has the DNA TGTGCCAGCATGCGCAACACTGAAGCTTTCTTT. Translating gives CASMRNTEAFF.

The chain is built from TRBV5-1 and TRBJ2-7; a weak D match, TRBD2 (6 bases). Trimming pared 3 bases from V and 2 bases from J, leaving 15 bases between. Germline values: CDR1 SGHRS, CDR2 YFSETQ. The CDR3 is 15 residues long. The CDR3 reads CASSSEGQVPYEQYF. The CDR3 DNA reads as TGCGCCAGCAGCTCGGAGGGCCAAGTCCCCTACGAGCAGTACTTC.

This chain joins TRBV2 and TRBJ1-1; possibly TRBD1 for D (6 bases). V was cut by 6 bases and J by 1 base, with 12 bases left in between. The CDR3 has 14 amino acids. Germline assignment: CDR1 SNHLY and CDR2 FYNNEI. The CDR3: CASRASGENTEAFF. CDR3 nucleotide sequence: TGTGCCAGCAGGGCGTCAGGGGAGAACACTGAAGCTTTCTTT.

The chain has TRBV5-1 and TRBJ1-6, with TRBD1 matching 10 bases. This CDR3 is 17 amino acids long. V lost 3 bases, J lost 5 bases, and 8 bases stayed unmatched. Per germline, CDR1 SGHRS and CDR2 YFSETQ. CDR3: CASSSTDRGQDNSPLHF. Here the CDR3 DNA reads TGCGCCAGCAGCTCCACTGACAGGGGGCAGGATAATTCACCCCTCCACTTT.

The chain is built from TRBV12-5 and TRBJ2-2; TRBD2 matches at 12 bases. Germline V gene lookup returns CDR1 LGHNT and CDR2 FRNRAP. This CDR3 has 16 amino acids. V was clipped by 6 bases and J by 5 bases; unmatched bases: 7. CDR3 region: CASGETSGSWTGELFF. DNA for the CDR3: TGTGCTAGTGGGGAGACTAGCGGGAGTTGGACCGGGGAGCTGTTTTTT.

The chain combines TRBV14 with TRBJ1-2; the D gene is possibly TRBD1 (5 bases). The ends were cut back, 4 bases at V and 4 bases at J, with 16 bases in the middle. The CDR3 length is 15 residues. Germline V gene lookup returns CDR1 SGHDN and CDR2 FVKESK. The CDR3 here is CASSLRGGGIYGYTF. Written as DNA, the CDR3 is TGTGCCAGCAGCCTGCGGGGGGGAGGAATCTATGGCTACACCTTC.

The chain's CDR3 is CASSLVGRVVAETQYF. The CDR3, as DNA: TGTGCCAGCAGCTTAGTGGGCAGGGTGGTAGCCGAGACCCAGTACTTC. The chain is built from TRBV7-9 and TRBJ2-5, with a tentative D call TRBD1 (5 bases). Germline V lookup: CDR1 SEHNR, CDR2 FQNEAQ (reference sequence). Trimming pared 1 base from V and 5 bases from J, leaving 17 bases between. CDR3 length: 16 residues.

The chain joins TRBV29-1 to TRBJ1-2, with TRBD1 identical over 8 bases. The V segment lost 4 bases and the J segment 7 bases; nucleotides outside the gene matches: 8. CDR3 length: 13 amino acids. Germline V gives CDR1 SQVTM, CDR2 ANQGSEA. The CDR3 here is CSVGDRGFFGYTF. The DNA for the CDR3 is TGCAGCGTTGGAGACAGGGGATTCTTTGGCTACACCTTC.

This chain connects TRBV7-9 to TRBJ1-5; D perhaps matches TRBD1 (5 bases). Germline CDR1 reads SEHNR; CDR2 reads FQNEAQ (reference sequence). The CDR3 is 14 residues long. The germline V and J ends were trimmed by 3 bases and 4 bases, with 10 bases remaining between them. CDR3 bases: TGTGCCAGCAGCTTTGGGACTGAAAATCAGCCCCAGCATTTT. Protein: CASSFGTENQPQHF. Looking up the rest from reference TRBV7-9 and TRBJ1-5 gives the full variable domain: DTGVSQNPRHKITKRGQNVTFRCDPISEHNRLYWYRQTLGQGPEFLTYFQNEAQLEKSRLLSDRFSAERPKGSFSTLEIQRTEQGDSAMYLCASSFGTENQPQHFGDGTRLSIL.

V is TRBV7-3 and J is TRBJ2-1; 7 bases map to TRBD1. The germline CDR1 and CDR2 sequences are SGHTA and FQGTGA. The CDR3 has 14 residues. With V trimmed by 5 bases and J by 6 bases, 7 bases remained unmatched. The DNA for the CDR3 is TGTGCCAGCAGCAGGGACAGAGTATCCAATGAGCAGTTCTTC. The encoded protein is CASSRDRVSNEQFF.

The chain links TRBV10-3 to TRBJ1-2; the D is unclear. The germline V gene has CDR1 ENHRY and CDR2 SYGVKD. The ends were cut back, 3 bases at V and 3 bases at J, with 11 bases in the middle. The CDR3 covers 14 residues. CDR3 nucleotide sequence: TGTGCCATCAGTGATTCCCTCGGAGACTATGGCTACACCTTC. Its translation is CAISDSLGDYGYTF.

This chain links TRBV3-1 (or the pseudogene TRBV3-2) with TRBJ2-2, with 16 bases fitting TRBD2. V lost 9 bases, J lost 0 bases, and 10 bases stayed unmatched. Germline V CDR1 and CDR2: LGHDT, YNNKEL (reference sequence). The CDR3 is made up of 19 amino acids. The CDR3, as DNA: TGTGCCAGTACCCGCGCGGGACTAGCGGGGGGGGCGAACACCGGGGAGCTGTTTTTT. Translation gives CASTRAGLAGGANTGELFF.

The gene calls are TRBV3-1 (or the pseudogene TRBV3-2) and TRBJ1-5; a possible D gene is TRBD1 (5 bases). CDR3 length: 15 residues. V shed 6 bases and J shed 6 bases, with 18 bases lying between them. CDR1 is LGHDT and CDR2 is YNNKEL in the germline V gene (reference sequence). CDR3 in amino acids: CASSNGGGVSQPQHF. CDR3 in DNA: TGTGCCAGCAGTAACGGGGGGGGAGTGAGTCAGCCCCAGCATTTT.

In the case of this clone: The junction and the germline gene differ at one end; a read error may be behind it. The chain joins TRBV6-1 to TRBJ1-1, with D perhaps matching TRBD1 (6 bases). Germline CDR1 reads MNHNS; CDR2 reads SASEGT. This CDR3 is 13 amino acids long. Here the CDR3 reads CASGEIGGTEAFF. CDR3 nucleotide sequence: TGTGCCAGCGGTGAGATAGGGGGAACTGAAGCTTTCTTT.

The CDR3 sequence: CATSDPGQGAVNEQFF. The DNA of the CDR3 is TGTGCCACCAGTGATCCTGGACAGGGGGCCGTGAATGAGCAGTTCTTC. The chain couples TRBV24-1 to TRBJ2-1; TRBD1 matches 11 bases. With 3 bases clipped from V and 7 bases from J, the junction kept 7 bases outside the gene matches. CDR1 is KGHDR, CDR2 SFDVKD, per germline. The CDR3 length is 16 residues.